Here is one TCR beta chain with its context. Profiling relied on immunoSEQ multiplex PCR, and the TCRdb table lists in-frame clones only, not all of them. The table lists some 60,000 clones, approximately 86% of them singletons. The source of the sample is a study of blood T cell repertoires in COVID-19. The CDR3 has 14 residues. Germline trimming cut 3 bases from V and 7 bases from J; bases unmatched to any gene: 3. Germline loops: CDR1 LNHDA, CDR2 SQIVND (reference sequence). J is TRBJ2-3 and V is TRBV19; 11 nucleotides align to TRBD1. The clonotype originates from a human donor with active COVID-19. The donor label of this sample is uncertain. Sequencing was performed on peripheral blood. The CDR3 DNA reads TGTGCCAGTAGTATCGGACAGGGGGCGTATACGCAGTATTTT. It translates to CASSIGQGAYTQYF.